This T cell receptor (beta chain) was documented in a study of blood T cell repertoires in COVID-19. As for the study in general: Sites in the United States, Italy and Spain provided acute and convalescent COVID-19 samples. In each case, the material was cDNA or gDNA derived from T cells, B-cell-depleted T cells, or PBMCs.

Germline V CDR1 and CDR2: MNHEY, SVGAGI. The CDR3 length is 15 residues. The V and J ends lost 2 bases and 2 bases respectively, with 13 bases between them. Sequenced by immunoSEQ multiplex PCR; TCRdb stores in-frame clones only, minus some. The sample contains some 360,000 clones, 87% of which appear only once. Patients at the Seattle site were enrolled during active infection and followed longitudinally. What was sequenced was peripheral blood. This clonotype originated in a woman aged 55-75 years with COVID-19, enrolled during active disease. The chain joins TRBV6-5 to TRBJ2-7; a weak D match, TRBD2 (6 bases). The chain's CDR3 is CASSYVAGRAYEQYF. CDR3 DNA: TGTGCCAGCAGTTACGTGGCGGGAAGGGCCTACGAGCAGTACTTC.